The 17 T cell receptor beta chains below were found in one sample sequenced in a study of chemoradiotherapy in HPV16-positive cancers. Repertoires were generated with immunoSEQ multiplex PCR, while TCRdb's copy carries only in-frame clones and drops some. The sample has several thousand clones; around 90% are singletons. This specimen was tumor tissue, taken from a patient who underwent chemoradiotherapy. These receptors were collected from a human donor with HPV-associated anogenital cancer.

CDR3 nucleotide sequence: TGTGCCAGCACCCTTCAAAGGGGTCCCCGGACTGAAGCTTTCTTT. Encoded protein: CASTLQRGPRTEAFF. The chain has TRBV2 and TRBJ1-1; D is perhaps TRBD1 (5 bases). The CDR3 is made up of 15 amino acids. CDR1 is SNHLY and CDR2 is FYNNEI in the germline V gene. Trimming left V 7 bases short and J 5 bases short, with 20 bases between.

The J gene is TRBJ2-7, the V gene TRBV4-1; perhaps TRBD1 as D (6 bases). V gave up 6 bases and J gave up 5 bases, with 14 bases separating them. The germline gives CDR1 MGHRA, CDR2 YSYEKL. This CDR3 has 13 amino acids. The CDR3 spells CASRLQQGHEQYF. The DNA for the CDR3 is TGCGCCAGCAGACTTCAACAGGGACACGAGCAGTACTTC.

The rearrangement links TRBV5-6 to TRBJ2-1, with 12 bases that match TRBD2. V was clipped by 4 bases and J by 6 bases; unmatched bases: 5. The germline CDR1 and CDR2 sequences are SGHDT and YYEEEE. CDR3 length equals 15 residues. CDR3 region: CASSPGLAGFNEQFF. CDR3 DNA sequence: TGTGCCAGCAGCCCAGGACTAGCGGGGTTCAATGAGCAGTTCTTC.

The chain recombines TRBV11-2 with TRBJ2-2; the D gene is possibly TRBD1 (5 bases). Trimming shortened V by 5 bases and J by 2 bases, and 21 bases separated the two germline ends. The CDR3 has 18 residues. Looked up from germline, CDR1 is SGHAT and CDR2 is FQNNGV. In DNA, the CDR3 is TGTGCCAGCAGCCCGGACACATTCAGGGCAACAAACACCGGGGAGCTGTTTTTT. It codes for CASSPDTFRATNTGELFF.

The chain couples TRBV2 to TRBJ2-3, with TRBD2 matching over 7 bases. Germline CDR1 reads SNHLY; CDR2 reads FYNNEI. The CDR3 runs to 16 residues. With V trimmed by 3 bases and J by 0 bases, 6 bases remained unmatched. CDR3 sequence (DNA): TGTGCCAGCAGTGATATGGTCGGGGGGAGCACAGATACGCAGTATTTT. Translation: CASSDMVGGSTDTQYF. The variable domain in full, completed from reference TRBV2 and TRBJ2-3, reads EPEVTQTPSHQVTQMGQEVILRCVPISNHLYFYWYRQILGQKVEFLVSFYNNEISEKSEIFDDQFSVERPDGSNFTLKIRSTKLEDSAMYFCASSDMVGGSTDTQYFGPGTRLTVL.

This chain links TRBV11-2 with TRBJ2-1, with 8 bases identical to TRBD1. Germline V gives CDR1 SGHAT, CDR2 FQNNGV. The junction had 5 bases not matched to a gene; V was cut back by 7 bases and J by 9 bases. CDR3 length: 12 residues. The CDR3: CASKSQGVEQFF. The CDR3 DNA reads as TGTGCCAGCAAGTCACAGGGGGTTGAGCAGTTCTTC.

CDR3 nucleotide sequence: TGTGCCAGCAGCGACAGACAGGGGGCGGTCACCGGGGAGCTGTTTTTT. This codes for CASSDRQGAVTGELFF. The chain joins TRBV7-2 to TRBJ2-2; 10 bases are shared with TRBD1. Germline CDR1 reads SGHTA; CDR2 reads FQGNSA. The trim removed 5 bases at V and 4 bases at J, leaving 7 bases unmatched. The length of the CDR3 is 16 residues. The complete variable domain, with remaining parts taken from reference TRBV7-2 and TRBJ2-2, reads GAGVSQSPSNKVTEKGKDVELRCDPISGHTALYWYRQSLGQGLEFLIYFQGNSAPDKSGLPSDRFSAERTGGSVSTLTIQRTQQEDSAVYLCASSDRQGAVTGELFFGEGSRLTVL.

The chain is built from TRBV5-1 and TRBJ1-1; no reliable D call. The CDR3 length is 14 residues. Germline loops: CDR1 SGHRS, CDR2 YFSETQ. The ends were cut back, 4 bases at V and 6 bases at J, with 16 bases in the middle. The CDR3 spells CASSTNSILAEAFF. CDR3 bases: TGCGCCAGCAGCACAAACAGCATTTTGGCTGAAGCTTTCTTT.

The chain couples TRBV18 to TRBJ1-1; tentative D call: TRBD1 (6 bases). Per germline, CDR1 KGHSH and CDR2 LQKENI. Trimming cost V 3 bases and J 7 bases, with 12 bases left between them. CDR3 length: 13 residues. The CDR3 loop reads CASSPGGLSEAFF. The CDR3 region has the DNA TGTGCCAGCTCACCCGGGGGGCTTAGTGAAGCTTTCTTT.

A single count supports this clone. The chain has TRBV28 and TRBJ2-5; 7 bases line up with TRBD2. V dropped 3 bases and J dropped 7; count of bases not matched to a gene: 8. The CDR3 covers 14 residues. Germline CDR1 is MDHEN and CDR2 is SYDVKM. The CDR3 loop reads CASSLGRVAGTQYF. CDR3 coding DNA: TGTGCCAGCAGTTTGGGGAGGGTGGCAGGGACCCAGTACTTC.

The rearrangement uses TRBV29-1 and TRBJ1-5; D perhaps matches TRBD1 (5 bases). This CDR3 has 13 residues. Germline CDR1 SQVTM, CDR2 ANQGSEA. The ends were cut back, 5 bases at V and 6 bases at J, with 14 bases in the middle. The CDR3 spells CSVNGTRPQPQHF. CDR3 nucleotide sequence: TGCAGCGTTAATGGGACCCGGCCTCAGCCCCAGCATTTT.

The rearrangement joins TRBV5-1 to TRBJ1-1; a weak D match, TRBD1 (5 bases). Germline CDR1 and CDR2: SGHRS and YFSETQ. The CDR3 sequence is 18 residues long. Trimming took 4 bases from V and 1 from J, leaving 23 bases between them. The CDR3 protein is CASSSRVGVGNSNTEAFF. DNA for the CDR3: TGCGCCAGCAGCAGTCGGGTAGGGGTCGGGAACTCGAACACTGAAGCTTTCTTT.

The CDR3 sequence: CASSPGHTGGTEAFF. CDR3 nucleotide sequence: TGTGCCAGCTCACCCGGACACACAGGGGGCACTGAAGCTTTCTTT. The chain recombines TRBV18 with TRBJ1-1; 8 bases agree with TRBD1. Per germline, CDR1 KGHSH and CDR2 LQKENI. The CDR3 has 15 residues. Losses at the gene ends were 3 bases for V and 4 bases for J; bases not matched to a gene: 7.

Notes on this clone: Within the sample, other DNA sequences also encode this same CDR3. The genes are TRBV7-2 and TRBJ1-2, with 9 bases fitting TRBD1. The V and J ends lost 3 bases and 6 bases, in that order; junction bases with no gene match: 8. Germline CDR1 reads SGHTA; CDR2 reads FQGNSA. The CDR3 consists of 15 residues. CDR3 sequence: CASSLFGTGRDGYTF. CDR3 sequence (DNA): TGTGCCAGCAGCTTGTTCGGGACAGGGCGAGATGGCTACACCTTC.

V usage is TRBV19 and J usage is TRBJ1-1; 7 positions agree with TRBD1. The V and J ends lost 3 bases and 2 bases, in that order; junction bases with no gene match: 6. This CDR3 has 15 amino acids. Germline V gives CDR1 LNHDA, CDR2 SQIVND (reference sequence). The CDR3 DNA reads as TGTGCCAGTAGTATTCGACAGGGAGCAAACACTGAAGCTTTCTTT. Its protein product is CASSIRQGANTEAFF.

The V gene is TRBV5-1, the J gene TRBJ1-4; TRBD1 might be the D (6 bases). Trimming took off 4 bases at V and 8 bases at J, with 15 bases between the two ends. CDR3 length: 14 amino acids. Germline CDR1 and CDR2: SGHRS and YFSETQ. CDR3 residues: CASSINTGFEKLFF. Written as DNA, the CDR3 is TGCGCCAGCAGCATAAATACAGGGTTCGAAAAACTGTTTTTT.

The genes are TRBV29-1 and TRBJ2-7; D is perhaps TRBD2 (5 bases). V lost 5 bases, J lost 0 bases, and 8 bases lay in between. CDR1 and CDR2 from the germline V gene are SQVTM and ANQGSEA. The CDR3 length is 12 residues. CDR3 DNA: TGCAGCGTTTTTACTAGCTCCTACGAGCAGTACTTC. Translating gives CSVFTSSYEQYF.